This passage covers 14 T cell receptor beta chains from one sample sequenced in a study of cytomegalovirus exposure and HLA in healthy donors. Method: immunoSEQ multiplex PCR; TCRdb's copy keeps in-frame clones and lacks some. The profile shows over 100,000 clones, approximately 94% of them singletons. Input material: PBMCs. These receptor sequences come from a woman aged 18-30 years in good health and CMV-seronegative.

The V call is TRBV6-4, the J call TRBJ2-3; D is perhaps TRBD2 (7 bases). Germline V lookup: CDR1 MRHNA, CDR2 SNTAGT. Trimming took off 0 bases at V and 1 base at J, with 11 bases between the two ends. The CDR3 totals 16 residues. The CDR3 here is CASSDSGGGGTDTQYF. The CDR3, as DNA: TGTGCCAGCAGTGACTCGGGCGGGGGCGGCACAGATACGCAGTATTTT.

CDR3 nucleotides: TGTGCCAGCAGCTTGGGGGCACAGCACTATGGCTACACCTTC. Its translation: CASSLGAQHYGYTF. The chain recombines TRBV5-6 with TRBJ1-2; no firm D call. The V end lost 0 bases, the J end lost 3 bases, and 9 bases lay between the germline ends. Germline CDR1 is SGHDT and CDR2 is YYEEEE. The CDR3 has 14 residues.

The chain joins TRBV30 to TRBJ2-5; 10 bases map to TRBD2. The V gene end was trimmed by 5 bases and the J gene end by 1 base; junction bases not matched to a gene: 7. The CDR3 is 15 residues long. Germline CDR1 reads GTSNPN; CDR2 reads SVGIG (reference sequence). The CDR3 nucleotides read TGTGCCTGGGGAACTAGCGGGGCCCTCCAAGAGACCCAGTACTTC. This encodes CAWGTSGALQETQYF.

The J gene is TRBJ1-1, the V gene TRBV29-1, with 7 bases fitting TRBD1. The CDR3 runs 13 residues. CDR1 and CDR2 (germline): SQVTM, ANQGSEA. Unmatched junction bases numbered 2, after V lost 4 bases and J lost 0 bases. CDR3 bases: TGCAGCGTTGGACAGGGAGTGAACACTGAAGCTTTCTTT. It yields the protein CSVGQGVNTEAFF.

The rearrangement joins TRBV14 to TRBJ2-7, with TRBD1 matching over 8 bases. There are 16 residues in the CDR3. J lost 2 bases, V lost 4 bases, and 10 bases had no gene match. Germline lookup yields CDR1 SGHDN and CDR2 FVKESK. CDR3 nucleotides: TGTGCCAGCAGCCCCCGGTGGGACAGGTTAGCCTACGAGCAGTACTTC. Amino acids: CASSPRWDRLAYEQYF.

The gene calls are TRBV6-5 and TRBJ2-5; tentative D call: TRBD1 (6 bases). The CDR3 totals 13 residues. The V end was cut by 5 bases, the J end by 6 bases, with 13 bases between. CDR1 and CDR2 (germline): MNHEY, SVGAGI. The CDR3 bases are TGTGCCAGCAGTGCCTTTGACAGGCAGACCCAGTACTTC. This sequence encodes CASSAFDRQTQYF.

With respect to this clone: The sample holds other DNA sequences that translate to the same CDR3. The chain links TRBV2 to TRBJ2-5; the D is unclear. The V gene's germline CDR1 is SNHLY and CDR2 FYNNEI. This CDR3 has 11 residues. With 5 bases removed from V and 2 bases from J, the gap between germline ends came to 3 bases. For the CDR3, the DNA is TGTGCCAGCAGTCCGCAAGAGACCCAGTACTTC. Its protein is CASSPQETQYF.

The V and J genes are TRBV6-5 and TRBJ2-5, with D perhaps matching TRBD2 (5 bases). Trimming stripped 5 bases from V and 5 bases from J, with 12 bases between. Germline CDR1 MNHEY, CDR2 SVGAGI. CDR3 length equals 13 residues. Written as DNA, the CDR3 is TGTGCCAGCAGTGTTAATTGGGAGGAGACCCAGTACTTC. Its protein is CASSVNWEETQYF.

The rearrangement joins TRBV7-8 to TRBJ1-5; D possibly corresponds to TRBD1 (5 bases). Trimming took 5 bases from V and 2 from J, leaving 13 bases between them. This CDR3 has 15 amino acids. Germline values: CDR1 SGHVS, CDR2 FQNEAQ. CDR3 nucleotide sequence: TGTGCCAGCAGCCGGGGGGTGGGTGGCAATCAGCCCCAGCATTTT. Its protein product is CASSRGVGGNQPQHF. Filled out from reference TRBV7-8 and TRBJ1-5, the complete variable domain reads GAGVSQSPRYKVAKRGQDVALRCDPISGHVSLFWYQQALGQGPEFLTYFQNEAQLDKSGLPSDRFFAERPEGSVSTLKIQRTQQEDSAVYLCASSRGVGGNQPQHFGDGTRLSIL.

The gene calls are TRBV4-1 and TRBJ2-5; TRBD1 agrees at 8 bases. From germline, CDR1 is MGHRA and CDR2 YSYEKL. The CDR3 consists of 14 residues. Germline trimming cut 1 base from V and 3 bases from J; bases unmatched to any gene: 1. DNA of the CDR3: TGCGCCAGCAGCCAAGCGGGACAGGAAGAGACCCAGTACTTC. As protein: CASSQAGQEETQYF.

The chain employs TRBV6-5 and TRBJ2-5; 9 nucleotides line up with TRBD2. V lost 10 bases to trimming and J lost 5 bases; unmatched junction nucleotides: 8. The germline gives CDR1 MNHEY, CDR2 SVGAGI. The CDR3 consists of 13 residues. CDR3 amino acids: CATRWLAGETQYF. Here the CDR3 DNA reads TGTGCCACTCGGTGGCTAGCGGGGGAGACCCAGTACTTC.

V gene TRBV10-3 combines with J gene TRBJ1-4; 7 bases align to TRBD1. V shed 4 bases and J 5 bases; nucleotides not matched to a gene: 10. Germline V gene lookup returns CDR1 ENHRY and CDR2 SYGVKD. The CDR3 has 16 amino acids. This CDR3 is CAISGQGGGLNEKLFF. The CDR3 region has the DNA TGTGCCATCAGTGGACAGGGCGGAGGGTTAAATGAAAAACTGTTTTTT.

This chain uses TRBV11-2 with TRBJ2-1; D may be TRBD1 (6 bases). Germline V gives CDR1 SGHAT, CDR2 FQNNGV. V lost 1 base and J 2 bases, leaving 9 bases between the germline ends. This CDR3 contains 15 residues. The CDR3 nucleotides read TGTGCCAGCAGCTTAGCAGGGGCGACCTACAATGAGCAGTTCTTC. Its translation is CASSLAGATYNEQFF.

This chain joins TRBV9 and TRBJ1-5; D remains ambiguous. This CDR3 region has 14 residues. CDR1 SGDLS and CDR2 YYNGEE come from the germline V gene. Trimming cost V 4 bases and J 3 bases, with 11 bases left between them. The CDR3 reads CASSPEVANQPQHF. DNA for the CDR3: TGTGCCAGCAGCCCCGAGGTGGCCAATCAGCCCCAGCATTTT.